Detailed here is one TCR beta chain. The data are from a study of blood T cell repertoires in COVID-19. Study-level background: Acute and convalescent COVID-19 samples came from the United States, Italy and Spain. In each case, the material was cDNA or gDNA derived from T cells, B-cell-depleted T cells, or PBMCs.

As originally analysed: Cell counts per sample came from amplifying reference gene primers. Here immunoSEQ multiplex PCR was the method, and the copy in TCRdb shows in-frame clones only, minus some. V, J and clone size are taken as reported in that table, and D and trimming were inferred from the DNA itself. Among 380,000 or so clones listed, approximately 86% were seen once. V shed 5 bases and J 3 bases; nucleotides not matched to a gene: 6. The CDR3 covers 15 residues. Germline V gene data show CDR1 as SGHTA and CDR2 as FQGTGA. The TCR originated in a woman aged 60-75 years with COVID-19, enrolled during active disease. V gene TRBV7-3 combines with J gene TRBJ2-1, with 8 bases lining up with TRBD2. Input material: peripheral blood. The CDR3 here is CASSPERERYNEQFF. CDR3 in DNA: TGTGCCAGCAGCCCCGAGCGGGAGCGCTACAATGAGCAGTTCTTC.